Below are 30 T cell receptor beta chains sequenced from a single sample in a study of shared clonotypes between healthy human individuals. This table comes from immunoSEQ multiplex PCR, and its TCRdb copy is limited to in-frame clones, with some not included. This table holds 550,000 to 800,000 clones, around 91% found once. The sequenced sample was memory CD8+ T cells from PBMCs. Stated subset: CD45RO+ cells pooled with CCR7-negative TemRA cells. The receptors derive from a man between 18 and 35 years old in good health. Some clones in this sample may be carry-over from other donors' samples.

The rearrangement links TRBV5-1 to TRBJ1-5, with 10 bases matching TRBD1. Germline assignment: CDR1 SGHRS and CDR2 YFSETQ. V lost 4 bases and J lost 1; bases outside the gene matches: 8. This CDR3 has 17 amino acids. The chain's CDR3 is CASSPGTGAPSNQPQHF. The CDR3 DNA sequence: TGCGCCAGCAGCCCCGGGACAGGGGCCCCGAGCAATCAGCCCCAGCATTTT.

V usage is TRBV7-3 and J usage is TRBJ2-3; D is ambiguous. The germline CDR1 and CDR2 sequences are SGHTA and FQGTGA. The CDR3 loop spans 11 amino acids. Trimming pared 10 bases from V and 5 bases from J, leaving 10 bases between. The CDR3 DNA is TGTGCCACCTTCATGGGAGATACGCAGTATTTT. Translated, it gives CATFMGDTQYF. The entire variable domain, with the rest obtained from reference TRBV7-3 and TRBJ2-3, is as follows: GAGVSQTPSNKVTEKGKYVELRCDPISGHTALYWYRQSLGQGPEFLIYFQGTGAADDSGLPNDRFFAVRPEGSVSTLKIQRTERGDSAVYLCATFMGDTQYFGPGTRLTVL.

The J gene is TRBJ1-5, the V gene TRBV19; D is perhaps TRBD1 (5 bases). V lost 0 bases to trimming and J lost 6 bases, with 15 bases between them. Germline CDR1 reads LNHDA; CDR2 reads SQIVND (reference sequence). This CDR3 spans 16 amino acids. CDR3 DNA sequence: TGTGCCAGTAGTATAGATGGGGCCCAGGGTGTTCAGCCCCAGCATTTT. Its protein is CASSIDGAQGVQPQHF.

The chain joins TRBV7-8 to TRBJ2-7; 7 nucleotides align to TRBD2. V trimming: 4 bases; J trimming: 5 bases; junction bases outside the gene matches: 8. CDR1 and CDR2 (germline): SGHVS, FQNEAQ. The CDR3 length is 14 residues. DNA of the CDR3: TGTGCCAGCAGCTCTGCTTTCCGGGGGGACGAGCAGTACTTC. Protein: CASSSAFRGDEQYF.

The V call is TRBV14, the J call TRBJ1-1; D call uncertain. The CDR3 spans 14 residues. The germline V gene encodes CDR1 SGHDN and CDR2 FVKESK. V lost 0 bases to trimming and J lost 7 bases, with 12 bases between them. The CDR3 coding sequence is TGTGCCAGCAGCCAAGATCGAGATTACAGTGAAGCTTTCTTT. Translating gives CASSQDRDYSEAFF.

The genes are TRBV19 and TRBJ2-7, with a possible D match to TRBD2 (5 bases). Trimming removed 5 bases at V and 0 bases at J, with 8 bases between. CDR1 LNHDA and CDR2 SQIVND come from the germline V gene (reference sequence). The CDR3 covers 13 residues. The CDR3 nucleotides are TGTGCCAGTAGTCCGGGGATCTCCTACGAGCAGTACTTC. It codes for CASSPGISYEQYF.

The chain combines TRBV7-8 with TRBJ2-3, with 13 bases aligning to TRBD2. Germline V lookup: CDR1 SGHVS, CDR2 FQNEAQ. The CDR3 is 18 residues long. V trimming: 6 bases; J trimming: 2 bases; junction bases outside the gene matches: 11. The CDR3 region is CASRRGLAGLRDTDTQYF. The CDR3 nucleotides are TGTGCCAGCAGGAGGGGACTAGCGGGACTGAGGGACACAGATACGCAGTATTTT.

This clone was observed a single time. The V gene is TRBV9, the J gene TRBJ2-1; 9 bases align to TRBD2. There are 16 residues in the CDR3. The J segment lost 2 bases and the V segment lost 0 bases, leaving 3 bases of the junction unmatched. The germline V gene has CDR1 SGDLS and CDR2 YYNGEE. The CDR3 protein is CASSVGSGRTYNEQFF. In DNA form, the CDR3 reads TGTGCCAGCAGCGTAGGAAGCGGGAGGACCTACAATGAGCAGTTCTTC.

This clone is a singleton in its sample. The chain couples TRBV14 to TRBJ2-5; D unresolved. Trimming pared 3 bases from V and 5 bases from J, leaving 16 bases between. This CDR3 has 15 residues. Germline lookup yields CDR1 SGHDN and CDR2 FVKESK. Here the CDR3 DNA reads TGTGCCAGCAGCCAGGGGATTGGGGTGATGGAGACCCAGTACTTC. Translating gives CASSQGIGVMETQYF.

CDR3 nucleotide sequence: TGTGCCAGCAAGGCCCTCATAACAGGGAAGGCCGGGGAGCTGTTTTTT. This translates into CASKALITGKAGELFF. The chain carries TRBV27 and TRBJ2-2, with TRBD1 as a possible D gene (6 bases). Germline V gene sequence: CDR1 MNHEY, CDR2 SMNVEV (reference sequence). This CDR3 is built from 16 residues. The V gene lost 7 bases and the J gene lost 6 bases, with 21 bases spanning the gap.

As DNA, the CDR3 is TGTGCCAGCAGGGAGACTAGCGGGGCACAAAACATTCAGTACTTC. Translation: CASRETSGAQNIQYF. This chain connects TRBV2 to TRBJ2-4, with 11 bases lining up with TRBD2. The CDR3 spans 15 residues. Germline V gene lookup returns CDR1 SNHLY and CDR2 FYNNEI. V lost 6 bases and J lost 5; bases outside the gene matches: 6.

The chain has TRBV2 and TRBJ2-7; 13 bases align to TRBD2. Trimming at V came to 5 bases and at J to 6 bases, leaving 10 bases not matched to a gene. The CDR3 contains 16 residues. Germline V gene data show CDR1 as SNHLY and CDR2 as FYNNEI. CDR3 in DNA: TGTGCCAGCAGTCCTTCTCTGGGACTAGCGGGACCCGAGCAGTACTTC. It codes for CASSPSLGLAGPEQYF. Full variable domain (rest looked up from reference TRBV2 and TRBJ2-7): EPEVTQTPSHQVTQMGQEVILRCVPISNHLYFYWYRQILGQKVEFLVSFYNNEISEKSEIFDDQFSVERPDGSNFTLKIRSTKLEDSAMYFCASSPSLGLAGPEQYFGPGTRLTVT.

The chain is built from TRBV21-1 and TRBJ1-2. TRBV21-1 is reported as a pseudogene. CDR3 length: 16 amino acids. For the CDR3, the DNA is TGTGCCAGCAGCCAAGGATCGGGTGCTCCTAACTATGGCTACACCTTC. Amino acids: CASSQGSGAPNYGYTF.

The V gene is TRBV4-3, the J gene TRBJ2-1, with 11 bases lining up with TRBD1. The V gene's germline CDR1 is LGHNA and CDR2 YSLEER. V lost 1 base and J lost 6; bases outside the gene matches: 5. The CDR3 has 16 residues. The CDR3: CASSQGIGTGGNEQFF. CDR3 nucleotides: TGCGCCAGCAGCCAAGGAATTGGGACAGGGGGCAATGAGCAGTTCTTC.

The gene calls are TRBV28 and TRBJ2-7; TRBD1 or TRBD2 may be the D gene (5 bases each). There are 15 residues in the CDR3. Germline V CDR1 and CDR2: MDHEN, SYDVKM. V was cut by 9 bases and J by 6 bases, with 24 bases left in between. The CDR3 DNA follows: TGTGCCAGTGGGGGATTGCGGATCCCTCAGTCCGAGCAGTACTTC. It yields the protein CASGGLRIPQSEQYF.

This chain uses TRBV6-5 with TRBJ1-1; D uncertain. This CDR3 is 13 amino acids long. CDR1 and CDR2 (germline): MNHEY, SVGAGI. With 6 bases removed from V and 1 base from J, the gap between germline ends came to 9 bases. DNA of the CDR3: TGTGCCAGCAGAGTCCGATCGAACACTGAAGCTTTCTTT. Its translation is CASRVRSNTEAFF.

The V gene is TRBV7-9, the J gene TRBJ2-7; 11 positions match TRBD1. This CDR3 is 15 amino acids long. Germline V gene data show CDR1 as SEHNR and CDR2 as FQNEAQ (reference sequence). The V gene end was trimmed by 5 bases and the J gene end by 7 bases; junction bases not matched to a gene: 10. The CDR3 here is CASSPRDRGVGEQYF. The CDR3 DNA sequence: TGTGCCAGCAGCCCCCGGGACAGGGGGGTTGGGGAGCAGTACTTC.

The gene calls are TRBV5-1 and TRBJ1-4; possible D gene TRBD1, 5 bases. CDR1 is SGHRS, CDR2 YFSETQ, per germline. This CDR3 region has 18 residues. V lost 1 base and J lost 8, with 24 bases in between. CDR3 in amino acids: CASSLSYSDLQAGEKLFF. Here the CDR3 DNA reads TGCGCCAGCAGCTTGTCGTATTCGGACTTACAGGCGGGGGAAAAACTGTTTTTT.

The chain uses TRBV7-3 and TRBJ1-1; possible D gene TRBD1, 5 bases. The CDR3 is made up of 15 amino acids. V lost 2 bases and J lost 4, with 14 bases in between. Looked up from germline, CDR1 is SGHTA and CDR2 is FQGTGA. The DNA of the CDR3 is TGTGCCAGCAGCTTATCGGGTGGTGGGGGCACTGAAGCTTTCTTT. This gives the protein CASSLSGGGGTEAFF.

The chain carries TRBV28 and TRBJ1-1, with D possibly matching TRBD1 (5 bases). Germline CDR1 and CDR2: MDHEN and SYDVKM. The ends were cut back, 2 bases at V and 0 bases at J, with 10 bases in the middle. This CDR3 spans 15 amino acids. CDR3 bases: TGTGCCAGCAGTTTAGGCCAGGGTTTGAACACTGAAGCTTTCTTT. Protein: CASSLGQGLNTEAFF.

The rearrangement links TRBV11-2 to TRBJ2-7, with 15 bases identical to TRBD2. From germline, CDR1 is SGHAT and CDR2 FQNNGV. With V trimmed by 1 base and J by 4 bases, 5 bases remained unmatched. This CDR3 is 17 amino acids long. This CDR3 is CASSLVGLAGGIYEQYF. The CDR3 DNA is TGTGCCAGCAGCTTAGTGGGACTAGCGGGAGGCATTTACGAGCAGTACTTC.

Comment on this clone: In the same sample, other DNA sequences code for this CDR3. The genes are TRBV6-6 and TRBJ2-1; D not resolved. The CDR3 length is 13 residues. V lost 6 bases to trimming and J lost 1 base, with 7 bases between them. Germline V CDR1 and CDR2: MNHNY, SVGAGI (reference sequence). CDR3 in amino acids: CASSSESYNEQFF. In DNA, the CDR3 is TGTGCCAGCAGCTCAGAATCCTACAATGAGCAGTTCTTC.

V is TRBV27 and J is TRBJ2-1, with D perhaps matching TRBD1 (6 bases). Between the trimmed V and J ends, which lost 6 bases and 4 bases, there was a span of 19 bases. Germline V gene lookup returns CDR1 MNHEY and CDR2 SMNVEV (reference sequence). The CDR3 consists of 16 residues. The CDR3 loop reads CASSPRPGRGYNEQFF. CDR3 nucleotides: TGTGCCAGCAGCCCCCGCCCGGGCAGGGGTTACAATGAGCAGTTCTTC.

The J gene is TRBJ2-7, the V gene TRBV28; no clear D gene. With 3 bases removed from V and 7 bases from J, the gap between germline ends came to 13 bases. CDR3 size: 13 residues. Germline loops: CDR1 MDHEN, CDR2 SYDVKM. The CDR3 spells CASSLLTREEQYF. In DNA, the CDR3 is TGTGCCAGCAGTTTGCTCACGAGAGAGGAGCAGTACTTC.

The chain links TRBV6-5 to TRBJ2-7; 7 bases align to TRBD2. CDR1 MNHEY and CDR2 SVGAGI come from the germline V gene. The CDR3 is 14 amino acids. J was trimmed by 3 bases and V by 0 bases; bases with no gene match: 2. The DNA of the CDR3 is TGTGCCAGCAGTTACTCAAGCGGGAACTACGAGCAGTACTTC. Translated, it gives CASSYSSGNYEQYF.

This chain uses TRBV30 with TRBJ2-3; TRBD2 agrees at 7 bases. The ends lost 4 bases at V and 0 bases at J; junction bases unmatched: 4. The CDR3 runs to 14 residues. Germline V gives CDR1 GTSNPN, CDR2 SVGIG (reference sequence). The CDR3 here is CAWTGGGSTDTQYF. The CDR3 region has the DNA TGTGCCTGGACGGGCGGGGGTAGCACAGATACGCAGTATTTT.

V and J are TRBV9 and TRBJ2-1; D is uncertain. Trimming stripped 0 bases from V and 6 bases from J, with 4 bases between. The CDR3 covers 12 residues. Germline lookup yields CDR1 SGDLS and CDR2 YYNGEE. For the CDR3, the DNA is TGTGCCAGCAGCGTAGAAGTCAATGAGCAGTTCTTC. Its protein product is CASSVEVNEQFF.

The chain employs TRBV19 and TRBJ2-2; 8 bases match TRBD1. The germline V gene encodes CDR1 LNHDA and CDR2 SQIVND (reference sequence). This CDR3 contains 14 residues. J was trimmed by 5 bases and V by 7 bases; bases with no gene match: 6. In DNA form, the CDR3 reads TGTGCCAGTATACCGCGGACAGGGACCGGGGAGCTGTTTTTT. The encoded protein is CASIPRTGTGELFF.

The V gene is TRBV7-9, the J gene TRBJ2-7, with D possibly called TRBD1 or TRBD2 (6 bases each). V was shortened by 5 bases and J by 2 bases, with 16 bases between the two germline ends. The CDR3 runs 15 residues. Germline V gene lookup returns CDR1 SEHNR and CDR2 FQNEAQ (reference sequence). In DNA, the CDR3 is TGTGCCAGCAGCAACCCGGGGGACACTACCTACGAGCAGTACTTC. This sequence encodes CASSNPGDTTYEQYF.

This sequence joins TRBV27 and TRBJ2-7; possibly TRBD1 for D (7 bases). Trimming took off 8 bases at V and 2 bases at J, with 25 bases between the two ends. Germline CDR1 MNHEY, CDR2 SMNVEV (reference sequence). The CDR3 extends over 17 amino acids. CDR3 region: CASQPRWRDREAYEQYF. The CDR3 bases are TGTGCCAGCCAGCCCCGATGGCGTGACAGGGAGGCCTACGAGCAGTACTTC.